The 13 T cell receptor beta chains below all came from one sample that was sequenced in a study of shared clonotypes between healthy human individuals (dated by TCRdb to about 2020). The receptor library was made with the immunoSEQ multiplex PCR assay. The source is immuneACCESS, and TCRdb retained only in-frame sequences with V and J called. Part of the clones is not carried over; for the studies checked, unresolved V genes explain less than half of this, and the remainder is unexplained. Present in this sample are around 980,000 clones, about 80% of which were seen just once. The ten biggest clones cover roughly 0.61% of the sample. The sequenced sample consisted of memory CD4+ T cells from PBMCs. What this sample's cell subset or site label stands for: CD45RA-negative fraction. The receptor source for this set is a man aged 18 to 30 in good health. Some clones in this sample may be carry-over from other donors' samples.

This clone was seen a single time. An end of the junction differs from the germline gene, which may be a read error. V is TRBV11-2 and J is TRBJ2-1; D perhaps matches TRBD2 (6 bases). Germline assignment: CDR1 SGHAT and CDR2 FQNNGV. CDR3 size: 13 residues. CDR3 loop: CASSLDLEGRNLF. The CDR3 nucleotides read TGTGCCAGCAGCTTAGATCTGGAGGGCCGCAACCTCTTC.

This clone has a single count. The V call is TRBV5-1, the J call TRBJ1-3; D unclear. The length of the CDR3 is 16 residues. Germline values: CDR1 SGHRS, CDR2 YFSETQ. Trimming stripped 4 bases from V and 0 bases from J, with 14 bases between. CDR3 coding DNA: TGCGCCAGCAGCCCCCTTGGACCCCTCTCTGGAAACACCATATATTTT. Its protein is CASSPLGPLSGNTIYF.

This clone was detected once. The genes are TRBV5-1 and TRBJ2-1, with no clear D. Germline lookup yields CDR1 SGHRS and CDR2 YFSETQ. CDR3 length: 16 residues. The V end was cut by 4 bases, the J end by 2 bases, with 16 bases between. For the CDR3, the DNA is TGCGCCAGCAGCACCCGGTCCGCACTCGCCTACAATGAGCAGTTCTTC. The encoded protein is CASSTRSALAYNEQFF.

The chain carries TRBV6-1 and TRBJ2-2; TRBD2 might be the D (6 bases). V was shortened by 2 bases and J by 7 bases, with 17 bases between the two germline ends. From germline, CDR1 is MNHNS and CDR2 SASEGT. The CDR3 extends over 16 amino acids. DNA for the CDR3: TGTGCCAGCAGTGAATCGGGAGTCTTCTTTGGCGGGGAGCTGTTTTTT. This encodes CASSESGVFFGGELFF.

The chain couples TRBV7-2 to TRBJ2-1; 15 bases are a match to TRBD2. The V gene end was trimmed by 4 bases and the J gene end by 7 bases; junction bases not matched to a gene: 5. The CDR3 covers 16 residues. Germline V lookup: CDR1 SGHTA, CDR2 FQGNSA. CDR3 bases: TGTGCCAGCAGCTCCGGACTAGCGGGAGGGCAAAATGAGCAGTTCTTC. Its translation: CASSSGLAGGQNEQFF.

In regard to this clone: A much larger clonotype is one base distant, so this may be a read error. The chain couples TRBV6-5 to TRBJ2-5; 11 positions match TRBD1. Germline lookup yields CDR1 MNHEY and CDR2 SVGAGI. The trim removed 5 bases at V and 4 bases at J, leaving 3 bases unmatched. CDR3 length equals 14 residues. The CDR3 loop is CASSAGTGGETQYF. The CDR3 DNA sequence: TGTGCCAGCAGTGCAGGGACAGGGGGAGAGACCCAGTACTTC.

J is TRBJ1-1 and V is TRBV27, with 7 bases identical to TRBD1. Germline CDR1 MNHEY, CDR2 SMNVEV (reference sequence). The CDR3 contains 15 residues. With 1 base clipped from V and 1 base from J, the junction kept 3 bases outside the gene matches. CDR3 in amino acids: CASSLLAGGNTEAFF. The DNA of the CDR3 is TGTGCCAGCAGTTTATTGGCAGGGGGGAACACTGAAGCTTTCTTT.

This chain uses TRBV18 with TRBJ1-2, with TRBD1 matching 7 bases. The germline gives CDR1 KGHSH, CDR2 LQKENI. This CDR3 region has 15 residues. J gave up 8 bases and V 3 bases, and 12 bases lay outside the gene matches. In DNA form, the CDR3 reads TGTGCCAGCTCACCCCCAAGTGAGGGGGCGCGGGGCTACACCTTC. Its translation is CASSPPSEGARGYTF.

This clone was seen many times. The junction differs from germline at one of its ends, possibly a read error. Additional DNA sequences in this sample encode the identical CDR3. This chain uses TRBV28 with TRBJ2-5; the match to TRBD1 covers 7 bases. The germline gives CDR1 MDHEN, CDR2 SYDVKM. This CDR3 spans 12 amino acids. The CDR3 loop reads CASSQGKEIQYF. In DNA, the CDR3 is TGTGCCAGCTCACAGGGGAAAGAGATCCAGTACTTC.

This chain connects TRBV5-4 to TRBJ1-2; unclear D gene. The germline V gene has CDR1 SGHNT and CDR2 YYREEE (reference sequence). CDR3 length equals 11 residues. The V end was cut by 3 bases, the J end by 5 bases, with 5 bases between. DNA for the CDR3: TGTGCCAGCAGCTCTGGTTATGGCTACACCTTC. Residues: CASSSGYGYTF.

With regard to this clone: This likely came from a read error, as a far larger clone is one base away. The chain uses TRBV5-4 and TRBJ2-7; TRBD2 agrees at 12 bases. Trimming removed 7 bases from V and 4 bases from J; junction bases left unmatched: 9. The CDR3 consists of 15 residues. The germline gives CDR1 SGHNT, CDR2 YYREEE (reference sequence). The CDR3 coding sequence is TGTGCCAGCGGCTGGGCTAGCGGGAGGGGATACGAGCAGTACTTC. Amino acid sequence: CASGWASGRGYEQYF.

The chain combines TRBV30 with TRBJ1-1; D is ambiguous. V lost 4 bases and J lost 8, with 14 bases in between. This CDR3 has 12 residues. Germline CDR1 and CDR2: GTSNPN and SVGIG (reference sequence). DNA for the CDR3: TGTGCCTGGACCCCACAAGGGTTCGAAGCTTTCTTT. Translating it yields CAWTPQGFEAFF.

In its sample, this clone was seen a few times. This chain joins TRBV6-1 and TRBJ2-3; unclear D gene. The germline V and J ends were trimmed by 2 bases and 6 bases, with 12 bases remaining between them. The CDR3 extends over 14 amino acids. In germline, CDR1 is MNHNS, CDR2 SASEGT. The CDR3 here is CASSEYWSGDTQYF. The CDR3 DNA sequence: TGTGCCAGCAGTGAATACTGGTCCGGGGATACGCAGTATTTT.